This is a list of T cell receptor beta chains from one sample in a study of CD8 T cells in ankylosing spondylitis. In TCRdb, the 5' RACE reads were re-called with MiXCR into one record per CDR3 protein. In the table there are 300,000 to 350,000 distinct CDR3 sequences, roughly 15% of which are singletons. Sequences were obtained from blood, either unsorted or a sorted T cell fraction (not recorded which). These receptor sequences come from a male donor with ankylosing spondylitis or in good health (not recorded which). Both conserved end residues are part of each CDR3. A D gene is named only where the DNA matches it firmly. For some rows the clone size is stated as once, few or many, or as a class when expanded; others skip it.

>NA|TRBV12-3/TRBV12-4|TRBJ2-3|14|NA
CASTYRDRTDTQYF
TGTGCCAGCACCTACCGCGATCGCACAGATACGCAGTATTTT
>NA|TRBV4-1|TRBJ2-7|17|NA
CASSQAPLAASPYEQYF
TGCGCCAGCAGCCAAGCCCCCCTTGCTGCGTCACCCTACGAGCAGTACTTC
>NA|TRBV20-1|TRBJ2-3|13|NA
CSASTTRRDTQYF
TGCAGTGCTTCAACGACACGGAGAGATACGCAGTATTTT
>NA|TRBV4-2|TRBJ2-7|16|NA
CASSQGGGFSAEEQYF
TGTGCCAGCAGCCAGGGGGGGGGCTTTTCGGCAGAAGAGCAGTACTTC
>NA|TRBV20-1|TRBJ1-2|13|TRBD1
CSARRDSFYGYTF
TGCAGTGCGAGGAGGGACAGCTTCTATGGCTACACCTTC
>many|TRBV12-3/TRBV12-4|TRBJ1-1|14|TRBD1
CASTTTGANTEAFF
TGTGCCAGCACGACGACAGGGGCAAACACTGAAGCTTTCTTT
>NA|TRBV5-1|TRBJ2-3|16|TRBD2
CASSPGASGMFDTQYF
TGCGCCAGCAGCCCGGGAGCTAGCGGGATGTTTGATACGCAGTATTTT
>few|TRBV12-3/TRBV12-4|TRBJ2-2|14|NA
CASSLVSDTGELFF
TGTGCCAGCAGTTTAGTCAGCGACACCGGGGAGCTGTTTTTT
>NA|TRBV4-1|TRBJ2-3|17|NA
CASSLQSTYEITDTQYF
TGCGCCAGCAGCCTCCAATCAACCTACGAGATTACAGATACGCAGTATTTT
>NA|TRBV5-1|TRBJ2-7|14|TRBD2
CASSFTSGGAEQYF
TGCGCCAGCAGCTTTACTAGCGGGGGGGCGGAGCAGTACTTC
>many|TRBV4-2|TRBJ2-7|13|NA
CASSQEEGYEQYF
TGTGCCAGCAGCCAAGAAGAGGGGTACGAGCAGTACTTC
>many|TRBV12-3/TRBV12-4|TRBJ2-2|15|TRBD1
CASRGQGDDTGELFF
TGTGCCAGCAGGGGACAGGGGGACGACACCGGGGAGCTGTTTTTT
>many|TRBV29-1|TRBJ2-3|10|NA
CSVSVNTQYF
TGCAGCGTTTCAGTAAATACGCAGTATTTT
>many|TRBV5-1|TRBJ1-4|13|NA
CASSPQGNEKLFF
TGCGCCAGCAGCCCTCAGGGGAACGAAAAACTGTTTTTT
>few|TRBV29-1|TRBJ2-7|11|NA
CSVPVGDEQYF
TGCAGCGTACCCGTAGGCGACGAGCAGTACTTC
>few|TRBV27|TRBJ1-5|14|NA
CASSLGTWGQPQHF
TGTGCCAGCAGTTTAGGGACCTGGGGTCAGCCCCAGCATTTT
>NA|TRBV4-2|TRBJ1-4|14|NA
CASSQEGRGEKLFF
TGTGCCAGCAGCCAAGAGGGGCGAGGGGAAAAACTGTTTTTT
>NA|TRBV10-3|TRBJ2-2|13|NA
CAITATASGELFF
TGTGCCATCACAGCCACCGCTTCTGGGGAGCTGTTTTTT
>NA|TRBV10-2|TRBJ1-2|14|NA
CASSESGVGTGYTF
TGCGCCAGCAGTGAGTCAGGGGTCGGGACTGGCTACACCTTC
>NA|TRBV6-6|TRBJ2-7|12|NA
CASSRDFSEQYF
TGTGCCAGCAGCCGGGACTTCTCCGAGCAGTACTTC
>NA|TRBV7-2|TRBJ2-3|16|TRBD2
CASSPGLADITDTQYF
TGTGCCAGCAGCCCCGGACTAGCGGACATCACAGATACGCAGTATTTT
>NA|TRBV12-3/TRBV12-4|TRBJ2-2|13|NA
CASSFGITGELFF
TGTGCCAGCAGCTTCGGGATCACCGGGGAGCTGTTTTTT
>NA|TRBV20-1|TRBJ2-7|13|NA
CSAMGAGTHEQYF
TGCAGTGCTATGGGCGCAGGGACCCACGAGCAGTACTTC
>few|TRBV24-1|TRBJ2-2|15|TRBD1
CATSDSQGVTGELFF
TGTGCCACCAGTGATTCTCAGGGGGTCACCGGGGAGCTGTTTTTT
>NA|TRBV11-2|TRBJ1-3|14|NA
CASSLDRTGNTIYF
TGTGCCAGCAGCTTAGATCGGACTGGAAACACCATATATTTT
>NA|TRBV27|TRBJ2-5|14|NA
CASSLAGNQETQYF
TGTGCCAGCAGTTTAGCGGGGAACCAAGAGACCCAGTACTTC
>NA|TRBV12-3/TRBV12-4|TRBJ2-2|18|TRBD2
CASSLGRGGRVNTGELFF
TGTGCCAGCAGTCTAGGGCGCGGGGGAAGGGTGAACACCGGGGAGCTGTTTTTT
>few|TRBV10-3|TRBJ1-2|13|NA
CAIRDTRDYGSTF
TGTGCCATCAGGGACACCCGGGATTATGGCTCCACCTTC
>many|TRBV2|TRBJ1-6|14|TRBD1
CASSSRQGNSPLHF
TGTGCCAGCTCCTCTCGACAGGGAAATTCACCCCTCCACTTT
>few|TRBV7-8|TRBJ1-5|17|NA
CASSPLAGMGSNQPQHF
TGTGCCAGCAGCCCCCTGGCGGGGATGGGAAGCAATCAGCCCCAGCATTTT
>few|TRBV20-1|TRBJ2-5|12|NA
CSAGQHQETQYF
TGCAGTGCTGGACAGCACCAAGAGACCCAGTACTTC
>NA|TRBV7-7|TRBJ2-1|16|TRBD1
CASSPYRDRGQGEQFF
TGTGCCAGCAGCCCCTACCGGGACAGGGGGCAGGGGGAGCAGTTCTTC
>once|TRBV2|TRBJ2-2|15|TRBD2
CASSGQTSGSGELFF
TGTGCCAGCAGTGGTCAGACTAGCGGGTCCGGGGAGCTGTTTTTT
>NA|TRBV25-1|TRBJ2-3|15|TRBD1
CASSADRGPADTQYF
TGTGCCAGCAGCGCAGACAGGGGGCCCGCAGATACGCAGTATTTT
>many|TRBV12-3/TRBV12-4|TRBJ1-2|12|NA
CASSLNFYGYTF
TGTGCCAGCAGTTTAAACTTCTATGGCTACACCTTC
>NA|TRBV7-2|TRBJ1-6|12|NA
CASSLYGPTLHF
TGTGCCAGCAGTCTCTACGGGCCTACCCTCCACTTT
>few|TRBV12-3/TRBV12-4|TRBJ1-4|15|TRBD1
CASSLGGGQGGKLFF
TGTGCCAGCAGTTTAGGGGGGGGACAGGGTGGAAAACTGTTTTTT
>few|TRBV20-1|TRBJ2-1|14|TRBD2
CSASRLAGYNEQFF
TGCAGTGCTTCCCGACTAGCGGGATACAATGAGCAGTTCTTC
>many|TRBV5-5|TRBJ2-1|14|TRBD2
CASSLLAGANEQFF
TGTGCCAGCAGCTTACTAGCGGGGGCTAATGAGCAGTTCTTC
>NA|TRBV19|TRBJ2-3|16|NA
CATNSDPDGGTDTQYF
TGTGCCACCAACTCTGATCCTGACGGGGGCACAGATACGCAGTATTTT
>few|TRBV14|TRBJ1-2|13|NA
CASSQGPNYGYTF
TGTGCCAGCAGCCAAGGGCCTAACTATGGCTACACCTTC
>NA|TRBV7-2|TRBJ2-1|12|NA
CASSLDPFEQFF
TGTGCCAGCAGCTTAGACCCTTTCGAGCAGTTCTTC
>NA|TRBV6-1|TRBJ1-5|13|NA
CASSPNLNQPQHF
TGTGCCAGCAGTCCTAATTTAAATCAGCCCCAGCATTTT
>few|TRBV29-1|TRBJ1-2|13|NA
CSVEAGWAYGYTF
TGCAGCGTTGAGGCAGGTTGGGCCTATGGCTACACCTTC
>NA|TRBV20-1|TRBJ2-2|16|TRBD1
CCARGAGGANTGELFF
TGCTGTGCTAGAGGGGCAGGGGGCGCGAACACCGGGGAGCTGTTTTTT
>NA|TRBV10-1|TRBJ2-5|11|NA
CASGDQETQYF
TGCGCCAGCGGGGACCAAGAGACCCAGTACTTC
>few|TRBV7-9|TRBJ2-3|12|NA
CASRELTDTQYF
TGTGCCAGCAGGGAGTTGACAGATACGCAGTATTTT
>NA|TRBV4-1|TRBJ1-2|14|TRBD1
CASSDNTGGWGYTF
TGCGCCAGCAGCGACAATACAGGGGGATGGGGCTACACCTTC